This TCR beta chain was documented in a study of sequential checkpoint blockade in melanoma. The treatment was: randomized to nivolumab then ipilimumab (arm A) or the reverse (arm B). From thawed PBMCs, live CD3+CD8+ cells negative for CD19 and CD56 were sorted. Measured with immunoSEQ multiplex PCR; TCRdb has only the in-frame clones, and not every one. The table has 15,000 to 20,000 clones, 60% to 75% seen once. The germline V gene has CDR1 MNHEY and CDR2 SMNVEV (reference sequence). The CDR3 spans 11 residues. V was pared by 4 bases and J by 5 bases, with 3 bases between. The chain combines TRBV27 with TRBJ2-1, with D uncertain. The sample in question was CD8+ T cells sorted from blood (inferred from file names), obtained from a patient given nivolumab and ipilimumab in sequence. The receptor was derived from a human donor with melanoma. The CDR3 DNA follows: TGTGCCAGCAGTTCAGACAATGAGCAGTTCTTC. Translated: CASSSDNEQFF.